This T cell receptor beta chain was observed in a study of shared clonotypes between healthy human individuals. This CDR3 comprises 14 residues. Germline V lookup: CDR1 PRHDT, CDR2 FYEKMQ (reference sequence). V was pared by 2 bases and J by 2 bases, with 9 bases between. This clone was detected once. What it binds is unknown. Generated by immunoSEQ multiplex PCR, the TCRdb table keeps only in-frame clones and is missing some. The data show around 100,000 clones, roughly 66% seen once. Findings of the study overall: Even with large depth, rarefaction showed that sorted-subset sequencing was incomplete.

The gene calls are TRBV13 and TRBJ1-1, with D perhaps matching TRBD1 (6 bases). Input material: memory CD8+ T cells sorted from blood. Regarding subset: CD45RO+ cells pooled with CCR7-negative TemRA cells. This sequence was found in a woman in her 30s in good health. CDR3 residues: CASSLHRDNTEAFF. DNA for the CDR3: TGTGCCAGCAGCTTACACAGGGACAACACTGAAGCTTTCTTT.